A single sample is the source of the 27 T cell receptor beta chains below, sequenced in a study of blood T cells in healthy people across ages. A J-beta primer mix and a sample-barcoded 5' primer were used in a second PCR of about 6 to 12 cycles. TCRdb reprocessed the 5' RACE reads via MiXCR and lists one record per CDR3 protein. The repertoire holds fewer than 800,000 distinct CDR3 sequences, with 20% to 25% as singletons. These records were also assigned to another study, of T cells of mothers and their children.

The sequencing input was blood. These receptors all come from a boy younger than 18 in good health.

In regard to this clonotype: At one end, the junction sequence differs from germline, possibly due to a read error. The rearrangement joins TRBV5-1 to TRBJ2-5; perhaps TRBD1 as D (5 bases). Germline CDR1 and CDR2: SGHRS and YFSETQ. There are 14 residues in the CDR3. CDR3 bases: TGCGCCAGCAGACGGCAGGGATGGCAAGGGACCCAGTACTTC. Its protein is CASRRQGWQGTQYF.

This chain uses TRBV12-3 or TRBV12-4 with TRBJ1-4, with D tentatively TRBD1 (6 bases). The V and J ends lost 5 bases and 2 bases respectively, with 15 bases between them. The CDR3 spans 16 residues. In nucleotides, the CDR3 is TGTGCCAGCAGTCCGACCAGGGGAGCGACTAATGAAAAACTGTTTTTT. This codes for CASSPTRGATNEKLFF.

This sequence joins TRBV29-1 and TRBJ1-4; weak D call: TRBD1 (5 bases). The V gene lost 7 bases and the J gene lost 0 bases, with 15 bases spanning the gap. The CDR3 covers 15 residues. The germline V gene has CDR1 SQVTM and CDR2 ANQGSEA. This CDR3 is CSATEGFATNEKLFF. The CDR3 DNA follows: TGCAGCGCGACAGAGGGTTTTGCAACTAATGAAAAACTGTTTTTT.

The CDR3 region is CAISERTSGVQVEQFF. In DNA, the CDR3 is TGTGCCATCAGTGAGAGGACTAGCGGGGTTCAGGTAGAGCAGTTCTTC. This chain uses TRBV10-3 with TRBJ2-5; 12 bases fit TRBD2. The last part of the DNA fits TRBJ2-1 better; the J call may be wrong. This CDR3 spans 16 amino acids. Germline V gene data show CDR1 as ENHRY and CDR2 as SYGVKD.

This clonotype appeared a few times. The chain employs TRBV20-1 and TRBJ2-7, with unresolved D. The CDR3 is 15 amino acids. V gave up 6 bases and J gave up 5 bases, with 23 bases separating them. Per the germline V gene, CDR1 is DFQATT and CDR2 is SNEGSKA (reference sequence). As DNA, the CDR3 is TGCAGTGCCGCCCTGGGGTCCGCGTCAGCCCACGAGCAGTACTTC. It is translated as CSAALGSASAHEQYF.

This clonotype was counted many times. This sequence joins TRBV12-3 or TRBV12-4 and TRBJ2-7; D possibly matches TRBD1 or TRBD2 (5 bases each). V dropped 3 bases and J dropped 4 bases, with 10 bases sitting between them. This CDR3 contains 13 residues. Here the CDR3 reads CASSFGTSYEQYF. In nucleotides, the CDR3 is TGTGCCAGCAGTTTTGGGACGTCATACGAGCAGTACTTC.

This clonotype was seen a handful of times. Germline and junction disagree at one end, which may indicate a read error. In nucleotides, the CDR3 is TGTGCCAGCAGGTGGTGGGATCAAGAGACCCAGCACTTC. Residues: CASRWWDQETQHF. The rearrangement links TRBV12-3 or TRBV12-4 to TRBJ2-5; no definite D call. The CDR3 spans 13 residues.

This chain links TRBV28 with TRBJ2-3; 8 bases agree with TRBD2. Germline lookup yields CDR1 MDHEN and CDR2 SYDVKM. Trimming took 4 bases from V and 0 from J; bases not matched to a gene: 3. The CDR3 has 15 amino acids. CDR3 bases: TGTGCCAGCAGTTCCGGGGGGGCTAGCACAGATACGCAGTATTTT. It encodes CASSSGGASTDTQYF. The full variable domain, completed using reference TRBV28 and TRBJ2-3, is DVKVTQSSRYLVKRTGEKVFLECVQDMDHENMFWYRQDPGLGLRLIYFSYDVKMKEKGDIPEGYSVSREKKERFSLILESASTNQTSMYLCASSSGGASTDTQYFGPGTRLTVL.

This clonotype came up a few times. The chain employs TRBV29-1 and TRBJ1-2; D ambiguous. The germline gives CDR1 SQVTM, CDR2 ANQGSEA. With 4 bases removed from V and 2 bases from J, the gap between germline ends came to 8 bases. This CDR3 comprises 12 residues. As DNA, the CDR3 is TGCAGCGTTGTAGCAGAAAACTATGGCTACACCTTC. Translation: CSVVAENYGYTF.

The chain employs TRBV3-1 and TRBJ2-7, with TRBD1 matching 10 bases. The CDR3 is 14 residues long. V trimming: 6 bases; J trimming: 3 bases; junction bases outside the gene matches: 5. Germline V lookup: CDR1 LGHDT, CDR2 YNNKEL (reference sequence). Here the CDR3 reads CASRAGTGDYEQYF. The CDR3 nucleotides are TGTGCCAGCAGGGCCGGGACAGGGGACTACGAGCAGTACTTC.

This clonotype was counted only a few times. The chain employs TRBV20-1 and TRBJ2-5; the match to TRBD2 covers 10 bases. The J call may be mistaken, given a closer DNA end match to TRBJ2-1. Germline V CDR1 and CDR2: DFQATT, SNEGSKA (reference sequence). This CDR3 has 14 amino acids. DNA for the CDR3: TGCAGTGCTAGAGAACTAGCGGGAAGGGACGAGCAGTTCTTC. Amino acids: CSARELAGRDEQFF.

The V call is TRBV20-1, the J call TRBJ2-7; 8 bases align to TRBD2. The trim removed 5 bases at V and 6 bases at J, leaving 9 bases unmatched. Germline-derived CDR1 and CDR2 are DFQATT and SNEGSKA (reference sequence). The CDR3 is 13 amino acids. The CDR3 DNA is TGCAGTGCTCCCAAGCGGGAGTCGGGCGAGCAGTACTTC. This sequence encodes CSAPKRESGEQYF.

V gene TRBV12-3 or TRBV12-4 combines with J gene TRBJ2-5; TRBD1 aligns across 8 bases. The assigned J gene may be wrong: the sequence end matches TRBJ2-1 better. CDR3 size: 16 residues. This CDR3 reads CASSFSAGAGGGEQFF. The CDR3 bases are TGTGCCAGCAGTTTTTCCGCCGGTGCAGGGGGCGGTGAGCAGTTCTTC.

The table lists this clonotype with a few counts. V usage is TRBV7-2 and J usage is TRBJ1-6; D call uncertain. Germline V lookup: CDR1 SGHTA, CDR2 FQGNSA. Trimming cost V 3 bases and J 7 bases, with 10 bases left between them. This CDR3 is 14 amino acids long. The chain's CDR3 is CASSFFGLNSPLHF. For the CDR3, the DNA is TGTGCCAGCAGCTTTTTTGGGTTAAATTCACCCCTCCACTTT.

This clonotype occurred a few times. The chain carries TRBV11-2 and TRBJ1-1, with 8 bases lining up with TRBD1. Trimming cost V 6 bases and J 5 bases; bases outside gene matches: 11. Germline-derived CDR1 and CDR2 are SGHAT and FQNNGV. The CDR3 consists of 15 residues. CDR3 protein: CASSLSQGAWTEAFF. The CDR3 nucleotides read TGTGCCAGCAGTTTATCGCAGGGGGCTTGGACTGAAGCTTTCTTT.

The rearrangement uses TRBV19 and TRBJ1-4; perhaps TRBD1 as D (5 bases). This CDR3 region has 15 residues. V was trimmed by 1 base and J by 10 bases, leaving 16 bases between them. Germline V gene lookup returns CDR1 LNHDA and CDR2 SQIVND (reference sequence). The CDR3 spells CASSIAFGTAGKLFF. For the CDR3, the DNA is TGTGCCAGTAGTATAGCCTTCGGGACCGCGGGAAAACTGTTTTTT.

This clonotype was detected a few times. The CDR3 coding sequence is TGTGCCAGCAGCCAAGGCGGGCGAGGGGCAGATACGCAGTATTTT. Amino acid sequence: CASSQGGRGADTQYF. The rearrangement links TRBV4-2 to TRBJ2-3, with D tentatively TRBD1 or TRBD2 (5 bases each). Trimming shortened V by 1 base and J by 4 bases, and 12 bases separated the two germline ends. Germline V lookup: CDR1 LGHNA, CDR2 YNFKEQ. The CDR3 is made up of 15 amino acids.

This clonotype was picked up a small number of times. The V call is TRBV27, the J call TRBJ2-5; D is possibly TRBD2 (5 bases). The CDR3 is made up of 14 amino acids. CDR1 and CDR2 (germline): MNHEY, SMNVEV (reference sequence). Deletions cut 7 bases from V and 1 base from J, with 13 bases between. The CDR3 here is CASTPAEAQETQYF. CDR3 coding DNA: TGTGCCAGCACACCAGCGGAAGCCCAAGAGACCCAGTACTTC.

The chain combines TRBV5-1 with TRBJ2-3; D perhaps matches TRBD2 (6 bases). Germline V lookup: CDR1 SGHRS, CDR2 YFSETQ. Trimming cost V 0 bases and J 9 bases, with 11 bases left between them. This CDR3 region has 13 residues. CDR3 nucleotides: TGCGCCAGCAGCTTGGCGGGAGCAATCACGCAGTATTTT. Translated, it gives CASSLAGAITQYF.

This clonotype was observed a few times. The rearrangement uses TRBV9 and TRBJ2-5; D remains ambiguous. This CDR3 region has 13 residues. Germline-derived CDR1 and CDR2 are SGDLS and YYNGEE. Trimming cost V 0 bases and J 4 bases, with 7 bases left between them. The chain's CDR3 is CASSVGSGETQYF. The CDR3 DNA sequence: TGTGCCAGCAGCGTAGGTTCTGGAGAGACCCAGTACTTC.

V gene TRBV5-3 combines with J gene TRBJ2-1, with 7 bases aligning to TRBD2. TRBV5-3 is an ORF for which the function is uncertain. There are 15 residues in the CDR3. The J segment lost 3 bases and the V segment lost 0 bases, leaving 3 bases of the junction unmatched. The CDR3 DNA is TGTGCCAGAAGCTTGGGGCTAGCGGACTACAATGAGCAGTTCTTC. Protein: CARSLGLADYNEQFF.

This clonotype appeared many times. The chain has TRBV9 and TRBJ2-3, with D unclear. V dropped 8 bases and J dropped 4 bases, with 8 bases sitting between them. Germline values: CDR1 SGDLS, CDR2 YYNGEE. The CDR3 consists of 11 residues. The CDR3 DNA sequence: TGTGCCAGTTCAGTAGCAGATACGCAGTATTTT. It codes for CASSVADTQYF.

The CDR3 spells CASSLAWTLSSYNEQFF. DNA of the CDR3: TGCGCCAGCAGCTTGGCGTGGACCCTGAGCTCCTACAATGAGCAGTTCTTC. The chain couples TRBV5-1 to TRBJ2-1; D is uncertain. Trimming cost V 0 bases and J 0 bases, with 13 bases left between them. This CDR3 has 17 residues. Looked up from germline, CDR1 is SGHRS and CDR2 is YFSETQ.

V and J are TRBV5-6 and TRBJ1-2, with a tentative D call TRBD1 (6 bases). CDR1 SGHDT and CDR2 YYEEEE come from the germline V gene. V lost 5 bases to trimming and J lost 11 bases, with 13 bases between them. This CDR3 has 11 amino acids. The CDR3 sequence is CASRRDTEYTF. CDR3 sequence (DNA): TGTGCCAGCAGACGGGACACCGAGTACACCTTC.

This clonotype was seen more than once but under ten times. This chain joins TRBV4-1 and TRBJ2-5; 8 bases agree with TRBD2. The CDR3 is made up of 16 amino acids. J gave up 0 bases and V 1 base, and 4 bases lay outside the gene matches. Germline-derived CDR1 and CDR2 are MGHRA and YSYEKL. The CDR3 loop is CASSQGTSPYQETQYF. The DNA of the CDR3 is TGCGCCAGCAGCCAAGGGACTAGCCCGTACCAAGAGACCCAGTACTTC.

This chain uses TRBV5-1 with TRBJ1-1; D unresolved. CDR1 and CDR2 (germline): SGHRS, YFSETQ. With 6 bases removed from V and 1 base from J, the gap between germline ends came to 13 bases. The CDR3 is 14 residues long. The CDR3 nucleotides are TGCGCCAGCAATCTCGGGTCGGCGAACACTGAAGCTTTCTTT. Its translation is CASNLGSANTEAFF. Based on the CDR3 plus reference TRBV5-1 and TRBJ1-1, the full variable domain is KAGVTQTPRYLIKTRGQQVTLSCSPISGHRSVSWYQQTPGQGLQFLFEYFSETQRNKGNFPGRFSGRQFSNSRSEMNVSTLELGDSALYLCASNLGSANTEAFFGQGTRLTVV.

This clonotype was observed at least ten times. The gene calls are TRBV7-9 and TRBJ2-7; D might be TRBD1 (7 bases). The germline V gene has CDR1 SEHNR and CDR2 FQNEAQ (reference sequence). Trimming cost V 1 base and J 0 bases, with 16 bases left between them. This CDR3 is built from 17 residues. The CDR3 loop reads CASSLEAGQKFSYEQYF. As DNA, the CDR3 is TGTGCCAGCAGCTTAGAGGCGGGACAGAAATTCTCCTACGAGCAGTACTTC.